This T cell receptor beta chain derives from a study of T-cell memory formation after mild COVID-19. Study-level results: CD4+ clones that contracted lay mainly in CM and EM; CD8+ ones lay in EMRA.

A remark on this clonotype: Its antigen remains unidentified.

Trimming took 1 base from V and 2 from J, leaving 12 bases between them. Per germline, CDR1 LGHNA and CDR2 YSLEER. The CDR3 length is 15 residues. In TCRdb, the 5' RACE reads were re-called with MiXCR into one record per CDR3 protein. The profile shows over 150,000 distinct CDR3 sequences, 20% to 25% of them singletons. This TCR was recovered from an adult woman who had mild COVID-19 (a few samples of this study predate the infection). Cell type and time point are not known. This chain connects TRBV4-3 to TRBJ2-7, with D perhaps matching TRBD1 (6 bases). The sequencing sample was made of PBMCs or a T cell subset sorted from them (not recorded which). CDR3 sequence reads: CASSQVRGLAYEQYF. CDR3 DNA: TGCGCCAGCAGCCAAGTCAGGGGTCTGGCCTACGAGCAGTACTTC.